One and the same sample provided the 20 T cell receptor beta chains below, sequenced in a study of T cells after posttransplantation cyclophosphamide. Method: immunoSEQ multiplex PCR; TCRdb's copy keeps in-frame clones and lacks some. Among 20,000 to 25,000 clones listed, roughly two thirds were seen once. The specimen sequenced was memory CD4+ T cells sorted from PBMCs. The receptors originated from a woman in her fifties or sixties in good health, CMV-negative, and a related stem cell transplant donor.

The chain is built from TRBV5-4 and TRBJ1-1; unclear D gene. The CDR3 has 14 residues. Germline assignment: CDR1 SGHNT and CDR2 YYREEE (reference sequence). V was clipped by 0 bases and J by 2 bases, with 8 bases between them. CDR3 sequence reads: CASSLGPENTEAFF. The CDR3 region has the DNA TGTGCCAGCAGCTTGGGGCCAGAAAACACTGAAGCTTTCTTT.

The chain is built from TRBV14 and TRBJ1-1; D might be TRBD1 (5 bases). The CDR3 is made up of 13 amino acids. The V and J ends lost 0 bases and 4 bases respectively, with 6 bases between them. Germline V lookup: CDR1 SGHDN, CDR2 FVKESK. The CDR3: CASSQDRGTEAFF. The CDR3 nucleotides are TGTGCCAGCAGCCAAGATAGGGGCACTGAAGCTTTCTTT.

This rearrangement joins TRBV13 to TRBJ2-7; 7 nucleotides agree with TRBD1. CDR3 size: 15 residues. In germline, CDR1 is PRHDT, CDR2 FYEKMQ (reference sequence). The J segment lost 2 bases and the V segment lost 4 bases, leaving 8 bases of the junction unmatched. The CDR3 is CASSSLRQGPYEQYF. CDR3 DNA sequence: TGTGCCAGCAGCTCCCTACGACAGGGACCCTACGAGCAGTACTTC. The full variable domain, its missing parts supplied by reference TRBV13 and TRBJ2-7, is AAGVIQSPRHLIKEKRETATLKCYPIPRHDTVYWYQQGPGQDPQFLISFYEKMQSDKGSIPDRFSAQQFSDYHSELNMSSLELGDSALYFCASSSLRQGPYEQYFGPGTRLTVT.

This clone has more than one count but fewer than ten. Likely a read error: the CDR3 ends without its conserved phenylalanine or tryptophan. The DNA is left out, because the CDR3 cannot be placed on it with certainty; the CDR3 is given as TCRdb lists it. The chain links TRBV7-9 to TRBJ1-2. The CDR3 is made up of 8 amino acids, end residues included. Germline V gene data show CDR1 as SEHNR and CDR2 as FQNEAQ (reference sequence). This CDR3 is CASSPGLL.

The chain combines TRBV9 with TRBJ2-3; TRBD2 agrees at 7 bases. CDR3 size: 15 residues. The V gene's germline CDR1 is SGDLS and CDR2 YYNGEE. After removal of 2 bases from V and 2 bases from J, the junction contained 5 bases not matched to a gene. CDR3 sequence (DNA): TGTGCCAGCAGCGTCCGGGGGGTCCTCACAGATACGCAGTATTTT. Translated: CASSVRGVLTDTQYF.

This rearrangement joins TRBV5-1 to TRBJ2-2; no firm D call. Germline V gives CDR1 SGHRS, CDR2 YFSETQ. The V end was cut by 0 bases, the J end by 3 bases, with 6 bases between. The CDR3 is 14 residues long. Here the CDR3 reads CASSLALDTGELFF. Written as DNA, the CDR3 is TGCGCCAGCAGCTTGGCCCTAGACACCGGGGAGCTGTTTTTT. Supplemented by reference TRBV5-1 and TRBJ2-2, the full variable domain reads KAGVTQTPRYLIKTRGQQVTLSCSPISGHRSVSWYQQTPGQGLQFLFEYFSETQRNKGNFPGRFSGRQFSNSRSEMNVSTLELGDSALYLCASSLALDTGELFFGEGSRLTVL.

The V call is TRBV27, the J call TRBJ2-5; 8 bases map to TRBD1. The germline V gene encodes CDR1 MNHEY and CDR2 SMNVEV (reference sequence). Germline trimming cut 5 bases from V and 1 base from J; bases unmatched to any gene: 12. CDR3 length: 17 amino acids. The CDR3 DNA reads TGTGCCAGCAGTGCCAGGGGGCTTGGATACACCCAAGAGACCCAGTACTTC. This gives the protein CASSARGLGYTQETQYF.

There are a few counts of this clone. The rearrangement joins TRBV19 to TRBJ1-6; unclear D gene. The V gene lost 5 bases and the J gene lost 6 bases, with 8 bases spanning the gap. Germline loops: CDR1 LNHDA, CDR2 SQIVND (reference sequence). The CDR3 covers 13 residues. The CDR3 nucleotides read TGTGCCAGTAGTTATCCTCTTAATTCACCCCTCCACTTT. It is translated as CASSYPLNSPLHF.

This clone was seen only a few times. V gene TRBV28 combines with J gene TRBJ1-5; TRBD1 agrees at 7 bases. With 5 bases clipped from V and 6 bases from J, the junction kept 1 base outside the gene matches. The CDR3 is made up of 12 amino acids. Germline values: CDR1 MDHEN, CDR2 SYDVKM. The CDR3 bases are TGTGCCAGCAGTCCAGGGGGTCAGCCCCAGCATTTT. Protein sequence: CASSPGGQPQHF.

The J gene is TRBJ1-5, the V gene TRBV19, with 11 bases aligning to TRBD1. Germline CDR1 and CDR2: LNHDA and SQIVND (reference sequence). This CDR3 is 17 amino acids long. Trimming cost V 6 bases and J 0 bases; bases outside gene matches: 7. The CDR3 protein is CASSQGQGVDSNQPQHF. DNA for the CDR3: TGTGCCAGTAGCCAGGGACAGGGGGTCGATAGCAATCAGCCCCAGCATTTT.

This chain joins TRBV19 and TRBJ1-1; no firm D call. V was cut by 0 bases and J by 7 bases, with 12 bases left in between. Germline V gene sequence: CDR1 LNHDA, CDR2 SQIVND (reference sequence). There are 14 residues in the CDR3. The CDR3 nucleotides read TGTGCCAGTAGTATAGAATATCCGCCCTATGAAGCTTTCTTT. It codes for CASSIEYPPYEAFF.

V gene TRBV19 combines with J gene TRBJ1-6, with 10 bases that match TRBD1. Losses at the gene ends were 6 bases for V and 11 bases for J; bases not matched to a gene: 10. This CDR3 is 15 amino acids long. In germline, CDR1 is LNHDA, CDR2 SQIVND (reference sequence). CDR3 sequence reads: CASSTPGQGRTPLHF. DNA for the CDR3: TGTGCCAGTAGCACCCCGGGACAGGGGAGGACACCCCTCCACTTT.

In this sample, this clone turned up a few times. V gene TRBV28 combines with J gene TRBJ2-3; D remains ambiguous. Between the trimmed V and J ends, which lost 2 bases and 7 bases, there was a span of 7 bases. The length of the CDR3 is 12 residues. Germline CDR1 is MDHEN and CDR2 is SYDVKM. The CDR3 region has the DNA TGTGCCAGCAGTTTAGGGCCGTATACGCAGTATTTT. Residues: CASSLGPYTQYF. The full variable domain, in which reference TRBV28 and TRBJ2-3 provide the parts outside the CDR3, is DVKVTQSSRYLVKRTGEKVFLECVQDMDHENMFWYRQDPGLGLRLIYFSYDVKMKEKGDIPEGYSVSREKKERFSLILESASTNQTSMYLCASSLGPYTQYFGPGTRLTVL.

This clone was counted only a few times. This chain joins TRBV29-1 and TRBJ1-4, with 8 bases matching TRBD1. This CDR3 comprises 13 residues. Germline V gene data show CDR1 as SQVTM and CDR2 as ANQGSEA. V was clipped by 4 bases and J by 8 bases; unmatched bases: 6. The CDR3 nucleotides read TGCAGCGTTGGGACAGGGTTATACGAAAAACTGTTTTTT. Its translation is CSVGTGLYEKLFF.

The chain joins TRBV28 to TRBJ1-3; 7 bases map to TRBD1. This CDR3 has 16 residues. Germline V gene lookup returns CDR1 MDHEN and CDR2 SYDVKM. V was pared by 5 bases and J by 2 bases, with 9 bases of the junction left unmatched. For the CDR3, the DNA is TGTGCCAGCAGTCGCACCGGGACAGTGGCTGGAAACACCATATATTTT. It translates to CASSRTGTVAGNTIYF.

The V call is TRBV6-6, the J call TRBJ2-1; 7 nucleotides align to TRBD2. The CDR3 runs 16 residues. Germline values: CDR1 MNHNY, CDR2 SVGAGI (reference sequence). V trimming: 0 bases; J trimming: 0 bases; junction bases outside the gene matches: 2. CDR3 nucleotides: TGTGCCAGCAGTTACTCTGGACTAGGCTCCTACAATGAGCAGTTCTTC. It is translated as CASSYSGLGSYNEQFF.

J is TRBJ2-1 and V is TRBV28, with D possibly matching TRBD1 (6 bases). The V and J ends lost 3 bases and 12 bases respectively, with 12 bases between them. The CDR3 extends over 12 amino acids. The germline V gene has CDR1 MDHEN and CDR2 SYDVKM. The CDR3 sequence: CASSFPSRGQFF. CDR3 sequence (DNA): TGTGCCAGCAGTTTCCCAAGCAGGGGGCAGTTCTTC.

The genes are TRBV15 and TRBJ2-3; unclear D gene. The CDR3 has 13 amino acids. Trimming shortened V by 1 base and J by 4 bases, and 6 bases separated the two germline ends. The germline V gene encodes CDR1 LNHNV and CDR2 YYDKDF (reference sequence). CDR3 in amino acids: CATSRAPADTQYF. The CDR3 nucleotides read TGTGCCACCAGCAGAGCTCCAGCAGATACGCAGTATTTT.

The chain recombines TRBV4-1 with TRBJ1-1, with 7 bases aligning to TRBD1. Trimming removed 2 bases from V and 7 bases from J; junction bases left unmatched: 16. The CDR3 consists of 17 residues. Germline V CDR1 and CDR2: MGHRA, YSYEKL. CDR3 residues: CASSQKGGPHGYHEAFF. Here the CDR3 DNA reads TGCGCCAGCAGCCAAAAAGGGGGCCCGCATGGGTATCATGAAGCTTTCTTT.

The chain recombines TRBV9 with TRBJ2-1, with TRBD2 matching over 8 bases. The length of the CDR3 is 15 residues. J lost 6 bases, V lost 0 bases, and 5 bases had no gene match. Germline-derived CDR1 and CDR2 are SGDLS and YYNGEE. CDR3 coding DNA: TGTGCCAGCAGCGTAGGAACTAGCGGTGCCAATGAGCAGTTCTTC. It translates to CASSVGTSGANEQFF.